Listed below are T cell receptor beta chains from one sample, sequenced in a study of CD8+CD57+ T cells in acquired aplastic anemia. TCRdb reprocessed the reads via MiXCR and lists one record per CDR3 protein. The data show 180,000 or so distinct CDR3 sequences, approximately 52% seen once. Sequenced input: sorted CD4+, CD8+, or CD8+CD57+ T cells (not recorded which) from PBMCs. The receptors derive from a human donor with aplastic anemia. The conserved cysteine and the conserved F or W are not part of the CDR3 here.

V gene: TRBV7-2
CDR3 protein: ASSTVTGETQY

V gene: TRBV19
CDR3 protein: ASSPRTGSYNEQF

V gene: TRBV2
CDR3 protein: ASSVRDRAEQY

V gene: TRBV10-3
CDR3 protein: AISESAPGQGTDTQY

V gene: TRBV10-2
CDR3 protein: ASSESPETQY

V gene: TRBV29-1
CDR3 protein: SVAQGNQPQH

V gene: TRBV5-6
CDR3 protein: ASSTGTAAIGEQY

V gene: TRBV2
CDR3 protein: ASKTPADTQY

V gene: TRBV24-1
CDR3 protein: ATKTSPGGTDTQY

V gene: TRBV2
CDR3 protein: ASSEPGNEQF

V gene: TRBV7-9
CDR3 protein: ASSLSVDEQY

V gene: TRBV19
CDR3 protein: ASSIDRLWEAGEDNSPLH

V gene: TRBV6-1
CDR3 protein: ASRTGGGYEQY

V gene: TRBV10-3
CDR3 protein: ATSRGTSGRSDTQY

V gene: TRBV20-1
CDR3 protein: SASGGTTEAF

V gene: TRBV11-1
CDR3 protein: ASSLVRTGSSNQPQH

V gene: TRBV18
CDR3 protein: ASSGQEQSGYT

V gene: TRBV20-1
CDR3 protein: SARDQPGGPPY

V gene: TRBV3-1
CDR3 protein: ASRGNTGIPGNTIY

V gene: TRBV6-1
CDR3 protein: ASSEPGRINEKLF

V gene: TRBV14
CDR3 protein: ASSQKGQGYGYT

V gene: TRBV10-3
CDR3 protein: AISESGTDYNEQF

V gene: TRBV7-9
CDR3 protein: ASSMYSKETQY

V gene: TRBV7-8
CDR3 protein: ASSLMRTSTDTQY

V gene: TRBV30
CDR3 protein: AWRTFGGGSYEQY

V gene: TRBV10-3
CDR3 protein: AISTSGRSTYNEQF

V gene: TRBV19
CDR3 protein: ASSTPQGLAADTQY

V gene: TRBV20-1
CDR3 protein: SASGIPTLYEQY

V gene: TRBV4-1
CDR3 protein: ASSQEDSQRYNEKLF

V gene: TRBV7-9
CDR3 protein: ASSLDVDNYEQY

V gene: TRBV12-3/TRBV12-4
CDR3 protein: ATGPSGTDTQY

V gene: TRBV20-1
CDR3 protein: SARTPGLAERTDTQY

V gene: TRBV2
CDR3 protein: ASSDAGGQY

V gene: TRBV6-5
CDR3 protein: ASTSSGFGETQY

V gene: TRBV19
CDR3 protein: ASTGRLSTGELF

V gene: TRBV29-1
CDR3 protein: SVEKRTGAYEQY

V gene: TRBV15
CDR3 protein: ATSPTNPYGYT

V gene: TRBV12-3/TRBV12-4
CDR3 protein: ASSFSGIENEQF

V gene: TRBV7-1
CDR3 protein: ASSSGFGAVSYEQY

V gene: TRBV2
CDR3 protein: ASSVDSGKTYEQY

V gene: TRBV10-2
CDR3 protein: ASSDVTHPASDTQY

V gene: TRBV4-1
CDR3 protein: ASSQDGLYNSPLH

V gene: TRBV5-6
CDR3 protein: ASSYRPGGQGAAGYT